This T cell receptor (beta chain) was observed in a study of Graves' ophthalmopathy and Graves' hyperthyroidism. This clonotype has ten or more counts. Amplified material comprised TCR beta CDR3 regions derived from RNA transcripts. RT-PCR was first run with HTBI primers, then multiplex PCR in a second round. One entry per CDR3 protein, called by TCRdb with MiXCR from the multiplex PCR reads. This sample has 500,000 to 700,000 distinct CDR3 sequences, with about 24% found just once. The term stable hyperthyroidism indicated an absence of ophthalmopathy within 18 months of follow-up. Sequenced material: peripheral blood. This sequence was found in a woman aged 18-35 years with stable Graves' hyperthyroidism. Some clones in this sample may be carry-over from other donors' samples.

CDR3 amino acids: CASSPLGQGNIQYF. CDR3 bases: TGTGCCAGCAGCCCCCTTGGCCAGGGGAACATTCAGTACTTC. V is TRBV7-2 and J is TRBJ2-4, with D perhaps matching TRBD1 (6 bases). CDR1 is SGHTA, CDR2 FQGNSA, per germline. The V end lost 5 bases, the J end lost 7 bases, and 15 bases lay between the germline ends. The CDR3 has 14 residues.